Below are 13 T cell receptor beta chains sequenced from a single sample in a study of T cell repertoires in cytomegalovirus infection. TCRdb itself ran the reads through MiXCR, one entry per CDR3 protein. This sample carries some 390,000 distinct CDR3 sequences, roughly 20% of them seen once, and the ten largest clones take roughly 9%. The sample comprised PBMCs. The receptor set was obtained from a human donor in good health (CMV status not recorded). Some clones in this sample may be carry-over from other donors' samples.

There are a few counts of this clonotype. V gene TRBV3-1 combines with J gene TRBJ1-5; TRBD1 matches at 7 bases. V lost 0 bases to trimming and J lost 5 bases; unmatched junction nucleotides: 4. The germline gives CDR1 LGHDT, CDR2 YNNKEL (reference sequence). The CDR3 runs to 15 residues. Written as DNA, the CDR3 is TGTGCCAGCAGCCAAGAACCAGGGGGGGATCAGCCCCAGCATTTT. It is translated as CASSQEPGGDQPQHF.

This clonotype has only a few counts. The chain is built from TRBV6-5 and TRBJ1-1; unclear D gene. V dropped 1 base and J dropped 0 bases, with 9 bases sitting between them. In germline, CDR1 is MNHEY, CDR2 SVGAGI. The CDR3 consists of 15 residues. The CDR3 DNA reads as TGTGCCAGCAGTTACTATGACGGTTTGAACACTGAAGCTTTCTTT. This sequence encodes CASSYYDGLNTEAFF.

This clonotype was observed a handful of times. This chain links TRBV12-3 or TRBV12-4 with TRBJ2-3; D remains unclear. The V gene lost 7 bases and the J gene lost 2 bases, with 10 bases spanning the gap. The length of the CDR3 is 13 residues. CDR3 residues: CASTPGFTDTQYF. Here the CDR3 DNA reads TGTGCCAGCACGCCAGGATTCACAGATACGCAGTATTTT.

In its sample, this clonotype was seen a few times. The chain carries TRBV7-6 and TRBJ1-1, with D uncertain. CDR1 and CDR2 (germline): SGHVS, FNYEAQ. The ends were cut back, 2 bases at V and 11 bases at J, with 12 bases in the middle. This CDR3 region has 12 residues. The CDR3 loop reads CASSLTSLGAFF. The CDR3 nucleotides read TGTGCCAGCAGCTTAACCTCCTTGGGTGCTTTCTTT.

This chain uses TRBV12-3 or TRBV12-4 with TRBJ2-3; 9 positions match TRBD1. The CDR3 totals 15 residues. The V segment lost 8 bases and the J segment 3 bases; nucleotides outside the gene matches: 9. CDR3 protein: CASSAGQGGTDTQYF. The CDR3, as DNA: TGTGCCAGCTCAGCGGGACAGGGTGGGACAGATACGCAGTATTTT.

The chain is built from TRBV20-1 and TRBJ2-5; 13 bases align to TRBD2. The CDR3 covers 13 residues. V dropped 6 bases and J dropped 3; count of bases not matched to a gene: 1. Germline V lookup: CDR1 DFQATT, CDR2 SNEGSKA (reference sequence). CDR3 DNA: TGCAGTGCGGGACTAGCGGGAAAAGAGACCCAGTACTTC. It translates to CSAGLAGKETQYF.

This clonotype occurred many times. The chain uses TRBV4-2 and TRBJ1-5; no definite D call. Trimming removed 3 bases at V and 11 bases at J, with 11 bases between. The CDR3 extends over 12 amino acids. Germline V CDR1 and CDR2: LGHNA, YNFKEQ. DNA of the CDR3: TGTGCCAGCAGCCATAACCCGAGGGCCCAGCATTTT. Protein: CASSHNPRAQHF.

This clonotype was seen many times. This rearrangement joins TRBV15 to TRBJ2-3, with 7 bases fitting TRBD2. The germline V gene has CDR1 LNHNV and CDR2 YYDKDF (reference sequence). The CDR3 covers 20 residues. The ends lost 0 bases at V and 2 bases at J; junction bases unmatched: 17. CDR3 DNA: TGTGCCACCAGCAGAGAGCTCCTCTTTCTACTAGCGACTTCCACAGATACGCAGTATTTT. Translation: CATSRELLFLLATSTDTQYF.

The V and J genes are TRBV2 and TRBJ2-3; unclear D gene. The germline V gene encodes CDR1 SNHLY and CDR2 FYNNEI. V was pared by 5 bases and J by 4 bases, with 7 bases between. The CDR3 length is 12 residues. The CDR3 spells CASSRTSDTQYF. In DNA, the CDR3 is TGTGCCAGCAGTAGGACCTCAGATACGCAGTATTTT.

CDR3 in amino acids: CASSLAGGISTQYF. CDR3 bases: TGTGCCAGCAGCTTAGCGGGCGGGATCTCTACGCAGTATTTT. The chain is built from TRBV7-9 and TRBJ2-3; possible D gene TRBD2, 6 bases. V shed 0 bases and J shed 8 bases, with 12 bases lying between them. The germline CDR1 and CDR2 sequences are SEHNR and FQNEAQ (reference sequence). The CDR3 loop spans 14 amino acids. The full variable domain, rest sourced from reference TRBV7-9 and TRBJ2-3, is DTGVSQNPRHKITKRGQNVTFRCDPISEHNRLYWYRQTLGQGPEFLTYFQNEAQLEKSRLLSDRFSAERPKGSFSTLEIQRTEQGDSAMYLCASSLAGGISTQYFGPGTRLTVL.

The sample holds many counts of this clonotype. The chain combines TRBV7-9 with TRBJ2-1; D is undetermined. Germline CDR1 reads SEHNR; CDR2 reads FQNEAQ (reference sequence). V was cut by 5 bases and J by 6 bases, with 8 bases left in between. The CDR3 length is 12 residues. The CDR3 nucleotides are TGTGCCAGCAGCGAATCAGGCAATGAGCAGTTCTTC. It yields the protein CASSESGNEQFF.

This clonotype was recorded many times. The rearrangement uses TRBV7-2 and TRBJ1-2, with 8 bases lining up with TRBD1. The germline gives CDR1 SGHTA, CDR2 FQGNSA. J gave up 4 bases and V 11 bases, and 6 bases lay outside the gene matches. This CDR3 contains 12 residues. The CDR3 nucleotides read TGTGCCGGGGGACAGGCGGGCTATGGCTACACCTTC. It translates to CAGGQAGYGYTF.

This clonotype was observed at least ten times. The CDR3 spells CASSYSTSGGPYEQYF. CDR3 bases: TGTGCCAGCAGTTACTCGACTAGCGGGGGTCCCTACGAGCAGTACTTC. The rearrangement uses TRBV6-6 and TRBJ2-7; TRBD2 matches at 12 bases. The germline gives CDR1 MNHNY, CDR2 SVGAGI (reference sequence). The CDR3 sequence is 16 residues long. With V trimmed by 0 bases and J by 2 bases, 2 bases remained unmatched.